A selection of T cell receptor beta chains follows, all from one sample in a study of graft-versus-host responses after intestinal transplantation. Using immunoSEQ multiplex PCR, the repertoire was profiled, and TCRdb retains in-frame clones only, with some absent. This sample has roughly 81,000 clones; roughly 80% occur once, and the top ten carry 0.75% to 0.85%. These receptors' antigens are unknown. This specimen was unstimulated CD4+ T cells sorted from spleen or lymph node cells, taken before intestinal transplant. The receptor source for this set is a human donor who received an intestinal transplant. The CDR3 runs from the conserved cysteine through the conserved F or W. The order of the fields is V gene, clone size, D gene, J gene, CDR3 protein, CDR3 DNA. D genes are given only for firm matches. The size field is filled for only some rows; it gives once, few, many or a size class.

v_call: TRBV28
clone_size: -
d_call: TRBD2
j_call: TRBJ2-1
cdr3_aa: CASSLGGAGGSNEQFF
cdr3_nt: TGTGCCAGCAGTTTAGGGGGTGCGGGAGGTAGCAATGAGCAGTTCTTC

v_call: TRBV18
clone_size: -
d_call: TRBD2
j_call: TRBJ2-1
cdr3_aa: CASSRGLAGSNEQFF
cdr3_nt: TGTGCCAGCTCCCGGGGACTAGCGGGATCCAATGAGCAGTTCTTC

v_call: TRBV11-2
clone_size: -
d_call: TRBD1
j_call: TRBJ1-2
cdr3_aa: CASSSYIPGQGGYTF
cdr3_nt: TGTGCCAGCAGCTCGTATATCCCGGGACAGGGAGGCTACACCTTC

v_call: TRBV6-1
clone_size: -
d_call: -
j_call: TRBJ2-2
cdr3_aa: CATLRDSNTGELFF
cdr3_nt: TGTGCCACCCTTCGGGACTCGAACACCGGGGAGCTGTTTTTT

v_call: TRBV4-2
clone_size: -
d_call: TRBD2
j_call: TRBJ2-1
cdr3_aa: CASSQELAGGHNEQFF
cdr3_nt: TGTGCCAGCAGCCAAGAGTTAGCGGGGGGGCACAATGAGCAGTTCTTC

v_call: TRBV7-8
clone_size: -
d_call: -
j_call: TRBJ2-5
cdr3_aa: CASSLGTGVSYTQYF
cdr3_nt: TGTGCCAGCAGCCTCGGGACTGGGGTCAGCTACACCCAGTACTTC

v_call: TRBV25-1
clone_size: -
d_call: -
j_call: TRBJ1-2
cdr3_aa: CASSRDTIFYGYTF
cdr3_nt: TGTGCCAGCAGCCGGGACACCATTTTCTATGGCTACACCTTC

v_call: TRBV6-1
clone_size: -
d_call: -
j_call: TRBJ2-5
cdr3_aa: CASSERQVRAQYF
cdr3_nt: TGTGCCAGCAGTGAACGACAGGTTAGGGCCCAGTACTTC

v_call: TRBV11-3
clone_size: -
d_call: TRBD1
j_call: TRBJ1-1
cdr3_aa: CASSLGTGVTEAFF
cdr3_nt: TGTGCCAGCAGCTTAGGTACAGGGGTGACTGAAGCTTTCTTT

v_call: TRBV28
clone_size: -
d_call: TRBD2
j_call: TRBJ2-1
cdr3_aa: CASSLAGTSHYNEQFF
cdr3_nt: TGTGCCAGCAGTCTCGCCGGGACTAGCCACTACAATGAGCAGTTCTTC

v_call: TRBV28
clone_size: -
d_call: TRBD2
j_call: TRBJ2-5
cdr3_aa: CASSFGLAGQYF
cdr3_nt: TGTGCCAGCAGTTTCGGGCTAGCGGGGCAGTACTTC

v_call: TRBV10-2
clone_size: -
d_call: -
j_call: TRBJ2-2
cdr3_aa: CASSQGFAGELFF
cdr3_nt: TGCGCCAGCAGTCAGGGGTTCGCCGGGGAGCTGTTTTTT

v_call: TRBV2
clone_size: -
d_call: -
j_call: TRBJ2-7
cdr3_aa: CASSEEFGFRSYEQYF
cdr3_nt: TGTGCCAGCAGTGAAGAATTTGGCTTTCGATCCTACGAGCAGTACTTC

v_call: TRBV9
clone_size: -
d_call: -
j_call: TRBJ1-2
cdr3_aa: CASSVAGQPYGYTF
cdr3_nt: TGTGCCAGCAGCGTAGCCGGACAGCCCTATGGCTACACCTTC

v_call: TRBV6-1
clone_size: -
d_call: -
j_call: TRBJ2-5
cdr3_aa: CASVRSLTKETQYF
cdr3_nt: TGTGCCAGCGTCCGTTCACTAACCAAAGAGACCCAGTACTTC

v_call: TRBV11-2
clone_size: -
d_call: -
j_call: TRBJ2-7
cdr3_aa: CASSLTNTGGKQYF
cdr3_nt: TGTGCCAGCAGCTTAACAAACACCGGGGGTAAGCAGTACTTC

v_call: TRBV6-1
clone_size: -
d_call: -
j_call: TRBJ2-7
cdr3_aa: CASSEFPGGHLEQYF
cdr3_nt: TGTGCCAGCAGTGAGTTTCCTGGGGGACACCTGGAGCAGTACTTC

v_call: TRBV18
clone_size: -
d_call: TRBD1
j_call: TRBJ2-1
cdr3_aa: CASSPLPGQGQNEQFF
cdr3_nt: TGTGCCAGCTCACCACTTCCGGGACAGGGGCAAAATGAGCAGTTCTTC

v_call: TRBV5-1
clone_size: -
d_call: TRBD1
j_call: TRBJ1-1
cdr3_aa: CASSTRQGRSTEAFF
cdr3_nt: TGCGCCAGCAGCACCCGACAGGGAAGGAGCACTGAAGCTTTCTTT

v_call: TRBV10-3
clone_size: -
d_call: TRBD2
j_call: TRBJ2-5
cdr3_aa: CAISAGGGGSETQYF
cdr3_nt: TGTGCCATCAGTGCGGGAGGGGGGGGATCGGAGACCCAGTACTTC

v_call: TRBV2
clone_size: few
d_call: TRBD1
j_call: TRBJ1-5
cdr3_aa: CASSGQGVQPQHF
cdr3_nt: TGTGCCAGCAGTGGACAGGGGGTTCAGCCCCAGCATTTT

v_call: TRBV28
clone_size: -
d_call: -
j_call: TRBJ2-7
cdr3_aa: CASSITGPPEKHF
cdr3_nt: TGTGCCAGCAGTATCACCGGTCCGCCCGAGAAGCACTTC

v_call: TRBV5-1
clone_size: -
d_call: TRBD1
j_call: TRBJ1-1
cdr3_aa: CASSAGQGSPSEAFF
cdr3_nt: TGCGCCAGCAGCGCCGGACAGGGGTCTCCATCTGAAGCTTTCTTT

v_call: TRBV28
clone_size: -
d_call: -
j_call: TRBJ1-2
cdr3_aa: CATSSSKVPEGYTF
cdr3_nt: TGTGCCACCTCCTCCTCGAAGGTCCCGGAGGGCTACACCTTC

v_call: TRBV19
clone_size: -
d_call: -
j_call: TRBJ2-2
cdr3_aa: CASRSRANTGELFF
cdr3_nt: TGTGCCAGTAGAAGCAGGGCGAACACCGGGGAGCTGTTTTTT

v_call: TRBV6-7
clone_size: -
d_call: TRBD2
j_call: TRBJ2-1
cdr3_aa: CASSYSSGLAGHNEQFF
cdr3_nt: TGTGCCAGCAGTTACTCATCAGGACTAGCGGGGCACAATGAGCAGTTCTTC

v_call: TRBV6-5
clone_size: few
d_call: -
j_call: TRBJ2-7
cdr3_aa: CASSYQPGYEQYF
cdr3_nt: TGTGCCAGCAGTTACCAGCCAGGCTACGAGCAGTACTTC

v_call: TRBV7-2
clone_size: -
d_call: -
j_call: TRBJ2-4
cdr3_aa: CASSLTPAKNIQYF
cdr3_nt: TGTGCCAGCAGCTTAACACCAGCCAAAAACATTCAGTACTTC

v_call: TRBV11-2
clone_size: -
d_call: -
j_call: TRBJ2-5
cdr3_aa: CASSGPIRETQYF
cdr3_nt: TGTGCCAGCAGCGGGCCCATTCGGGAGACCCAGTACTTC

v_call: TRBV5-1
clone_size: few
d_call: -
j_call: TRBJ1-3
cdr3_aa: CASSQGQPSTGNTIYF
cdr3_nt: TGCGCCAGCAGCCAAGGACAGCCATCAACTGGAAACACCATATATTTT

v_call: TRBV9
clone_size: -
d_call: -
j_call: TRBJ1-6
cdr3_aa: CASSARSSYNSPLHF
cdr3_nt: TGTGCCAGCAGCGCACGGAGCTCCTATAATTCACCCCTCCACTTT

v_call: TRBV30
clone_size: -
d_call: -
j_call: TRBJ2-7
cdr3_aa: CAWSGPHRVRGEQYF
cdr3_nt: TGTGCCTGGAGTGGACCACACAGGGTTCGAGGCGAGCAGTACTTC